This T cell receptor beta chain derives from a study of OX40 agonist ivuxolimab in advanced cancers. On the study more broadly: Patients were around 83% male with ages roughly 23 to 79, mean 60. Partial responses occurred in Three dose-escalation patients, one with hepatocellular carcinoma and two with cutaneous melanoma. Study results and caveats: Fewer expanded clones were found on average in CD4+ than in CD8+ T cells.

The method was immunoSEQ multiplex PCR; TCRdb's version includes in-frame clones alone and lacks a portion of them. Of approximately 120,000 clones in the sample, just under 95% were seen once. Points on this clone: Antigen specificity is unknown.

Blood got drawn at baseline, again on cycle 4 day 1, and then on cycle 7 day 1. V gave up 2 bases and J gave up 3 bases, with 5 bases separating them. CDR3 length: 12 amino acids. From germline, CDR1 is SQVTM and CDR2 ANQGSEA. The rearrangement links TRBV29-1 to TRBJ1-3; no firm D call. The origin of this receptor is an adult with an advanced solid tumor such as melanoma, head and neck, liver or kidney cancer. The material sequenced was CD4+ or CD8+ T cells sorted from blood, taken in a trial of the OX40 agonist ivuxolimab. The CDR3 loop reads CSVETDGNTIYF. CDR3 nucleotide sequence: TGCAGCGTTGAAACTGATGGAAACACCATATATTTT.